Listed below are T cell receptor beta chains from one sample, sequenced in a study of T cell responses to AZD1222 COVID-19 vaccine. Clones were sequenced by immunoSEQ multiplex PCR, and TCRdb holds only the in-frame ones, with some missing. Of about 120,000 clones in the sample, roughly 90% were seen once. This material consisted of peripheral blood, taken 28 days after the second dose of the MenACWY control vaccine. Receptor source: an adult who received the MenACWY meningococcal vaccine as a control. CDR3s include the opening cysteine and the closing phenylalanine or tryptophan. The D gene is left open where the match is weak.

d_call,j_call,v_call,cdr3_aa,cdr3_nt
TRBD1,TRBJ1-2,TRBV28,CASSFPTGGDNDGYTF,TGTGCCAGCAGTTTCCCGACAGGGGGCGATAACGATGGCTACACCTTC
TRBD1,TRBJ2-2,TRBV7-6,CASSLATGLRTGELFF,TGTGCCAGCAGCTTAGCGACAGGGCTGAGGACCGGGGAGCTGTTTTTT
NA,TRBJ1-5,TRBV4-1,CASSPQGAGQPQHF,TGCGCCAGCAGCCCCCAAGGGGCAGGCCAGCCCCAGCATTTT
NA,TRBJ1-5,TRBV29-1,CSVGDRLNQPQHF,TGCAGCGTTGGCGACAGGTTAAATCAGCCCCAGCATTTT
NA,TRBJ2-1,TRBV5-1,CASSLENLFYNEQFF,TGCGCCAGCAGCTTGGAAAACTTATTCTACAATGAGCAGTTCTTC
NA,TRBJ1-2,TRBV2,CASSELRVANYGYTF,TGTGCCAGCAGTGAACTCCGGGTAGCTAACTATGGCTACACCTTC
TRBD2,TRBJ2-3,TRBV19,CASSLGLAGLENTQYF,TGTGCCAGTAGTCTGGGACTAGCGGGGCTGGAGAATACGCAGTATTTT
TRBD1,TRBJ2-1,TRBV7-9,CASSYQDRIYNEQFF,TGTGCCAGCAGCTATCAGGACAGGATCTACAATGAGCAGTTCTTC
NA,TRBJ1-2,TRBV28,CASRRDGNNYGYTF,TGTGCCAGCAGGCGGGACGGGAATAACTATGGCTACACCTTC
TRBD1,TRBJ2-1,TRBV5-8,CASNLPGQGMNEQFF,TGTGCCAGCAACTTACCGGGACAGGGCATGAATGAGCAGTTCTTC
NA,TRBJ1-1,TRBV11-2,CASSDTGNTEAFF,TGTGCCAGCAGCGATACAGGGAACACTGAAGCTTTCTTT
NA,TRBJ1-1,TRBV3-1/TRBV3-2,CASSQEGEGTEAFF,TGTGCCAGCAGCCAAGAGGGAGAAGGGACTGAAGCTTTCTTT
TRBD1,TRBJ2-5,TRBV7-2,CASSLAGTGGWETQYF,TGTGCCAGCAGCTTAGCGGGGACAGGGGGATGGGAGACCCAGTACTTC
TRBD2,TRBJ2-1,TRBV2,CASSVGLAGGSEQFF,TGTGCCAGCAGTGTGGGACTAGCGGGAGGCTCTGAGCAGTTCTTC
NA,TRBJ1-1,TRBV6-2/TRBV6-3,CASSYSGNAEAFF,TGTGCCAGCAGTTACTCCGGAAACGCTGAAGCTTTCTTT